Below are 20 T cell receptor beta chains sequenced from a single sample in a study of Graves' ophthalmopathy and Graves' hyperthyroidism. RNA transcripts were the source from which TCR beta CDR3 regions were amplified. First-round RT-PCR relied on HTBI primers, and a second-round multiplex PCR came next. TCRdb reprocessed the multiplex PCR reads with MiXCR, giving one entry per CDR3 protein. This sample has 500,000 to 600,000 distinct CDR3 sequences, with 35% to 45% found just once. The specimen sequenced was peripheral blood or thyroid tissue (not recorded which). Every receptor here comes from an adult man with Graves' hyperthyroidism.

This clonotype was counted at least ten times. The rearrangement links TRBV10-3 to TRBJ1-3; D is undetermined. CDR1 is ENHRY, CDR2 SYGVKD, per germline. V was pared by 3 bases and J by 4 bases, with 4 bases between. The CDR3 loop spans 12 amino acids. CDR3 nucleotide sequence: TGTGCCATCAGTGAATCGGGAAACACCATATATTTT. Its protein is CAISESGNTIYF.

The gene calls are TRBV4-1 and TRBJ2-6; D may be TRBD1 or TRBD2 (5 bases each). The CDR3 is 16 amino acids. The germline V gene encodes CDR1 MGHRA and CDR2 YSYEKL. Trimming pared 1 base from V and 4 bases from J, leaving 11 bases between. CDR3 in DNA: TGCGCCAGCAGCCAAGGAGGGGCATGGGGGGCCAACGTCCTGACTTTC. Encoded protein: CASSQGGAWGANVLTF.

This clonotype was recorded many times. The V gene is TRBV7-9, the J gene TRBJ2-5, with unresolved D. The ends were cut back, 0 bases at V and 5 bases at J, with 13 bases in the middle. Germline lookup yields CDR1 SEHNR and CDR2 FQNEAQ (reference sequence). The CDR3 is 15 amino acids. CDR3 region: CASSLANAAEETQYF. DNA for the CDR3: TGTGCCAGCAGCTTAGCCAATGCGGCTGAGGAGACCCAGTACTTC.

As regards this clonotype: This may be a read error, as it is one base from a much larger clone. The chain combines TRBV19 with TRBJ1-5; 8 nucleotides agree with TRBD1. CDR3 length: 14 amino acids. The germline V gene has CDR1 LNHDA and CDR2 SQIVND (reference sequence). The CDR3: CAGSIGQGGQPQHF. CDR3 DNA: TGTGCCGGTAGTATAGGACAGGGTGGACAGCCCCAGCATTTT. Drawing the rest from reference TRBV19 and TRBJ1-5, the complete variable domain is DGGITQSPKYLFRKEGQNVTLSCEQNLNHDAMYWYRQDPGQGLRLIYYSQIVNDFQKGDIAEGYSVSREKKESFPLTVTSAQKNPTAFYLCAGSIGQGGQPQHFGDGTRLSIL.

For the CDR3, the DNA is TGCAGCGTAACCGGGACAGGGAAACGCGATAAGCAGTTCTTC. Amino acid sequence: CSVTGTGKRDKQFF. This chain uses TRBV29-1 with TRBJ2-7; 9 bases agree with TRBD1. Near its end, the DNA agrees better with TRBJ2-1, so the J call may be wrong. The length of the CDR3 is 14 residues. Germline lookup yields CDR1 SQVTM and CDR2 ANQGSEA.

The sample holds one count of this clonotype. A much larger clone lies a single base off, so this may be a read error. V is TRBV12-3 or TRBV12-4 and J is TRBJ1-1; possible D gene TRBD1, 5 bases. The CDR3 runs to 14 residues. The V end lost 4 bases, the J end lost 4 bases, and 13 bases lay between the germline ends. CDR3 nucleotide sequence: TGTGCCAGCAGTTCAGCGGCGGGGGGCACTGAAGCTTTCTTT. Translated, it gives CASSSAAGGTEAFF.

The chain recombines TRBV6-1 with TRBJ2-7; 14 bases align to TRBD2. CDR1 MNHNS and CDR2 SASEGT come from the germline V gene. Trimming cost V 8 bases and J 5 bases; bases outside gene matches: 5. The CDR3 extends over 14 amino acids. CDR3 region: CASGMGLAGDEQYF. The DNA of the CDR3 is TGTGCCAGCGGGATGGGACTAGCGGGAGACGAGCAGTACTTC.

The chain employs TRBV2 and TRBJ2-3, with 10 bases aligning to TRBD1. Germline V gene lookup returns CDR1 SNHLY and CDR2 FYNNEI. This CDR3 comprises 15 residues. V lost 7 bases to trimming and J lost 1 base; unmatched junction nucleotides: 5. The CDR3 DNA reads TGTGCCAGCACCTTGGGGACAGGGGGCACAGATACGCAGTATTTT. It yields the protein CASTLGTGGTDTQYF.

This clonotype was recorded at least ten times. The J gene is TRBJ1-5, the V gene TRBV2; 7 positions agree with TRBD1. Germline CDR1 and CDR2: SNHLY and FYNNEI. The CDR3 runs 16 residues. The V and J ends lost 6 bases and 0 bases, in that order; junction bases with no gene match: 8. CDR3 region: CASRGTEFYSNQPQHF. The CDR3 coding sequence is TGTGCCAGCAGGGGGACAGAGTTTTATAGCAATCAGCCCCAGCATTTT.

This chain uses TRBV3-1 with TRBJ2-2, with 13 bases aligning to TRBD2. From germline, CDR1 is LGHDT and CDR2 YNNKEL (reference sequence). The CDR3 sequence is 16 residues long. V gave up 6 bases and J gave up 4 bases; unmatched junction bases: 5. The CDR3 DNA reads as TGTGCCAGCAGAGGGACTAGCGGGGAGTTCACCGGGGAGCTGTTTTTT. This sequence encodes CASRGTSGEFTGELFF.

Ten or more counts support this clonotype. This chain joins TRBV7-8 and TRBJ1-2; 12 bases are shared with TRBD1. V lost 0 bases to trimming and J lost 8 bases; unmatched junction nucleotides: 1. The CDR3 is 14 amino acids. Germline V gives CDR1 SGHVS, CDR2 FQNEAQ. CDR3 bases: TGTGCCAGCAGCTTAGCCGGGACAGGGGGCGGCTACACCTTC. Protein: CASSLAGTGGGYTF. Looking up the rest from reference TRBV7-8 and TRBJ1-2 gives the full variable domain: GAGVSQSPRYKVAKRGQDVALRCDPISGHVSLFWYQQALGQGPEFLTYFQNEAQLDKSGLPSDRFFAERPEGSVSTLKIQRTQQEDSAVYLCASSLAGTGGGYTFGSGTRLTVV.

V is TRBV7-6 and J is TRBJ2-7, with D tentatively TRBD1 (5 bases). The germline V and J ends were trimmed by 9 bases and 2 bases, with 17 bases remaining between them. The germline V gene encodes CDR1 SGHVS and CDR2 FNYEAQ. CDR3 length equals 14 residues. In nucleotides, the CDR3 is TGTGCCAGGACAGCCCACTGGTATCCCTACGAGCAGTACTTC. Protein: CARTAHWYPYEQYF. The complete variable domain, with remaining parts taken from reference TRBV7-6 and TRBJ2-7, reads GAGVSQSPRYKVTKRGQDVALRCDPISGHVSLYWYRQALGQGPEFLTYFNYEAQQDKSGLPNDRFSAERPEGSISTLTIQRTEQRDSAMYRCARTAHWYPYEQYFGPGTRLTVT.

This clonotype was recorded many times. The chain has TRBV20-1 and TRBJ1-1; 8 bases fit TRBD1. There are 16 residues in the CDR3. The J segment lost 4 bases and the V segment lost 3 bases, leaving 13 bases of the junction unmatched. CDR1 DFQATT and CDR2 SNEGSKA come from the germline V gene (reference sequence). The CDR3 coding sequence is TGCAGTGCTAGTCCAACAGCAACAGGGGGTCTCACTGAAGCTTTCTTT. Amino acid sequence: CSASPTATGGLTEAFF.

This clonotype was counted once. The V and J genes are TRBV2 and TRBJ2-7; 11 bases align to TRBD1. The CDR3 has 13 amino acids. The germline CDR1 and CDR2 sequences are SNHLY and FYNNEI. Trimming at V came to 6 bases and at J to 6 bases, leaving 4 bases not matched to a gene. The CDR3 spells CASRDRGRSEQYF. CDR3 coding DNA: TGTGCCAGCAGGGACAGGGGGCGCAGCGAGCAGTACTTC.

The rearrangement joins TRBV7-9 to TRBJ2-7; 8 bases line up with TRBD1. Trimming removed 1 base from V and 3 bases from J; junction bases left unmatched: 5. This CDR3 region has 15 residues. Looked up from germline, CDR1 is SEHNR and CDR2 is FQNEAQ (reference sequence). The CDR3 loop is CASSLGAGGNYEQYF. CDR3 in DNA: TGTGCCAGCAGCTTAGGGGCAGGGGGCAACTACGAGCAGTACTTC.

This clonotype was recorded many times. The chain employs TRBV24-1 and TRBJ2-3; 11 bases map to TRBD2. Germline CDR1 reads KGHDR; CDR2 reads SFDVKD. The CDR3 runs 17 residues. V lost 0 bases, J lost 5 bases, and 6 bases stayed unmatched. As DNA, the CDR3 is TGTGCCACCAGTGATTTGACTAGCGGGAGTATCAGAGATACGCAGTATTTT. It encodes CATSDLTSGSIRDTQYF.

Concerning this clonotype: One junction end disagrees with the germline gene, perhaps due to a read error. The chain links TRBV12-3 or TRBV12-4 to TRBJ2-5; no firm D call. The CDR3 runs to 14 residues. CDR3 in amino acids: CASSLVVTQEIQYF. The CDR3 DNA follows: TGTGCCAGCAGTTTAGTAGTAACCCAAGAGATCCAGTACTTC.

The rearrangement joins TRBV2 to TRBJ1-1; no clear D. Germline CDR1 and CDR2: SNHLY and FYNNEI. Trimming removed 8 bases from V and 0 bases from J, with 19 bases in between. This CDR3 is 16 amino acids long. CDR3: CASSPNILTVNTEAFF. The CDR3 DNA reads TGTGCCAGCTCACCGAATATTCTCACGGTGAACACTGAAGCTTTCTTT.

The rearrangement uses TRBV29-1 and TRBJ2-7; tentatively, D is TRBD2 (5 bases). This CDR3 comprises 14 residues. CDR1 is SQVTM and CDR2 is ANQGSEA in the germline V gene. V was shortened by 4 bases and J by 0 bases, with 13 bases between the two germline ends. Written as DNA, the CDR3 is TGCAGCGTTGTTCTGGGAGAGCACTCCTACGAGCAGTACTTC. Translation gives CSVVLGEHSYEQYF.

With respect to this clonotype: The germline gene is not matched at one end of the junction; a read error may be the cause. The chain employs TRBV28 and TRBJ1-1, with D perhaps matching TRBD1 (6 bases). This CDR3 is built from 13 residues. From germline, CDR1 is MDHEN and CDR2 SYDVKM. CDR3 in amino acids: CASSKDRNAEAFF. CDR3 nucleotide sequence: TGTGCCAGCAGTAAAGACAGGAACGCTGAAGCTTTCTTT.